Listed here are 4 T cell receptor beta chains from one sample, sequenced in a study of cytomegalovirus exposure and HLA in healthy donors (dated by TCRdb to about 2017). Library preparation employed the immunoSEQ multiplex PCR assay. For the multiplex PCR, a mixture combining 60 forward primers for TCR Vbeta segments and 13 reverse primers for TCR Jbeta segments was used. TCRdb's version of the immuneACCESS table is confined to in-frame rearrangements and falls short of the full clone set. An unresolved V gene accounts for under half of the shortfall where checked; the remainder is of unknown origin. The sample profile shows approximately 190,000 clones; more than 75% of them were found once. The biggest ten clones account for approximately 3.6% of the sample. The material sequenced was PBMCs. These receptor sequences come from a middle-aged man in good health and CMV-seropositive.

V is TRBV7-7 and J is TRBJ2-3; D gene unclear. The germline V gene has CDR1 SSHAT and CDR2 FNYEAQ (reference sequence). This CDR3 comprises 13 residues. V was trimmed by 1 base and J by 6 bases, leaving 8 bases between them. CDR3 loop: CASSLVEADTQYF. The DNA for the CDR3 is TGTGCCAGCAGCTTAGTGGAAGCGGATACGCAGTATTTT.

The chain links TRBV4-2 to TRBJ2-1; D unclear. The CDR3 length is 15 residues. The germline V gene encodes CDR1 LGHNA and CDR2 YNFKEQ. V gave up 0 bases and J gave up 8 bases, with 14 bases separating them. The CDR3 reads CASSQERRGVDEQFF. DNA of the CDR3: TGTGCCAGCAGCCAAGAAAGGCGAGGAGTTGATGAGCAGTTCTTC.

The chain couples TRBV10-3 to TRBJ2-3; D gene uncertain. This CDR3 has 15 amino acids. Trimming took off 4 bases at V and 0 bases at J, with 11 bases between the two ends. The V gene's germline CDR1 is ENHRY and CDR2 SYGVKD. The CDR3 DNA is TGTGCCATCAGTGCCAACGCAGAAAGCACAGATACGCAGTATTTT. Its protein is CAISANAESTDTQYF.

V gene TRBV6-1 combines with J gene TRBJ2-2; 7 bases match TRBD1. The germline gives CDR1 MNHNS, CDR2 SASEGT. This CDR3 is built from 13 residues. Trimming cost V 3 bases and J 6 bases; bases outside gene matches: 1. The CDR3 region has the DNA TGTGCCAGCAGTGAGGGACAGCCCGGGGAGCTGTTTTTT. Its protein is CASSEGQPGELFF.